This passage covers 10 T cell receptor beta chains from one sample sequenced in a study of graft-versus-host responses after intestinal transplantation. The plating included approximately 200,000 irradiated, violet-dye-labeled stimulator cells together with approximately 200,000 CFSE-labeled responder cells. Profiling relied on immunoSEQ multiplex PCR, and the TCRdb table lists in-frame clones only, not all of them. The sample comprises roughly 9,700 clones, over 30% of which are singletons, and about 12% rests with the top ten. Sample: alloreactive CD8+ T cells from a mixed lymphocyte reaction culture, taken before intestinal transplant. This sample's subset: CFSE-low proliferating T cells sorted from roughly 6-day pre-transplant mixed lymphocyte reaction (GvH or HvG direction). The receptors here all came from a human patient who received an intestinal transplant.

By share of the sample, this clone is medium-sized. The gene calls are TRBV6-1 and TRBJ1-1; D is uncertain. This CDR3 is 15 amino acids long. CDR1 is MNHNS and CDR2 is SASEGT in the germline V gene. The V end lost 6 bases, the J end lost 4 bases, and 18 bases lay between the germline ends. For the CDR3, the DNA is TGTGCCAGCAGCGCAGACCTTCTGAGGAGCACTGAAGCTTTCTTT. Translated: CASSADLLRSTEAFF.

This clone was recorded once. The rearrangement joins TRBV28 to TRBJ2-3, with D unclear. The CDR3 runs to 14 residues. Trimming removed 1 base from V and 6 bases from J, with 11 bases in between. CDR1 and CDR2 from the germline V gene are MDHEN and SYDVKM. CDR3 DNA: TGTGCCAGCAGTTTATCGCTAGTGGCGGATACGCAGTATTTT. Translating it yields CASSLSLVADTQYF. Full variable domain (remainder filled in from reference TRBV28 and TRBJ2-3): DVKVTQSSRYLVKRTGEKVFLECVQDMDHENMFWYRQDPGLGLRLIYFSYDVKMKEKGDIPEGYSVSREKKERFSLILESASTNQTSMYLCASSLSLVADTQYFGPGTRLTVL.

There are a few counts of this clone. The genes are TRBV9 and TRBJ2-2, with D possibly being TRBD1 (5 bases). The ends were cut back, 6 bases at V and 4 bases at J, with 13 bases in the middle. The germline V gene encodes CDR1 SGDLS and CDR2 YYNGEE. CDR3 size: 14 residues. CDR3 sequence reads: CASKSKGPTGELFF. The CDR3 DNA reads TGTGCCAGCAAGTCGAAGGGGCCCACCGGGGAGCTGTTTTTT.

This clone ranks as medium-sized. The rearrangement joins TRBV20-1 to TRBJ2-7; D is perhaps TRBD2 (5 bases). The CDR3 covers 11 residues. Per the germline V gene, CDR1 is DFQATT and CDR2 is SNEGSKA (reference sequence). The CDR3 DNA is TGCAGCGGGGAGTCAGGCTACGAGCAGTACTTC. Protein product: CSGESGYEQYF.

The chain employs TRBV2 and TRBJ2-3; 9 positions agree with TRBD1. CDR1 is SNHLY and CDR2 is FYNNEI in the germline V gene. J was trimmed by 3 bases and V by 2 bases; bases with no gene match: 9. The length of the CDR3 is 17 residues. The CDR3 DNA sequence: TGTGCCAGCAGTGAACTCACTACCGGGACAGGGACAGATACGCAGTATTTT. Its protein product is CASSELTTGTGTDTQYF.

This chain uses TRBV7-9 with TRBJ1-2; 8 bases map to TRBD1. V lost 0 bases to trimming and J lost 6 bases; unmatched junction nucleotides: 6. This CDR3 comprises 15 residues. CDR1 is SEHNR, CDR2 FQNEAQ, per germline (reference sequence). CDR3 amino acids: CASSLAARGRDGYTF. The CDR3, as DNA: TGTGCCAGCAGCTTAGCGGCCAGGGGGCGCGATGGCTACACCTTC.

This clone was seen only a few times. Sequence at one end of the junction differs from germline and may be a read error. This sequence joins TRBV4-1 and TRBJ1-2, with 11 bases aligning to TRBD1. This CDR3 comprises 16 residues. Germline V gene lookup returns CDR1 MGHRA and CDR2 YSYEKL. The CDR3 sequence: CASSQEEGQGADGYTF. In DNA, the CDR3 is TGTGCCAGCAGCCAAGAGGAAGGACAGGGGGCAGATGGCTACACCTTC.

A few counts support this clone. The chain links TRBV4-1 to TRBJ1-1; TRBD1 matches 7 bases. The germline CDR1 and CDR2 sequences are MGHRA and YSYEKL. The CDR3 consists of 14 residues. V was pared by 3 bases and J by 0 bases, with 1 base of the junction left unmatched. The CDR3 DNA follows: TGCGCCAGCAGCCACGACAGGGTGAACACTGAAGCTTTCTTT. Translation gives CASSHDRVNTEAFF.

J is TRBJ2-3 and V is TRBV6-4; D may be TRBD2 (6 bases). The CDR3 covers 14 residues. V shed 5 bases and J shed 4 bases, with 13 bases lying between them. Germline V gene sequence: CDR1 MRHNA, CDR2 SNTAGT. CDR3 coding DNA: TGTGCCAGCAGTCCCTCGACGGGGGCAGATACGCAGTATTTT. Encoded protein: CASSPSTGADTQYF.

CDR3 protein: CASTNLRGSTDTQYF. Written as DNA, the CDR3 is TGTGCCAGCACCAATCTGAGAGGGAGTACAGATACGCAGTATTTT. The chain couples TRBV7-9 to TRBJ2-3; TRBD2 is a possible D gene (5 bases). The CDR3 has 15 amino acids. Germline CDR1 is SEHNR and CDR2 is FQNEAQ (reference sequence). V shed 7 bases and J shed 3 bases, with 17 bases lying between them.